A single sample is the source of the 17 T cell receptor beta chains below, sequenced in a study of vaccination and CD4 T cells after COVID-19 (dated by TCRdb to 2022 to 2024). The antigens for these receptors are not known. This sample's treatment or condition label indicates: roughly ten-day PBMC culture with coronavirus spike peptide pools or control peptides (ViraFEST assay). The library was obtained by PCR. Sequencer: Illumina iSeq 100. At the Johns Hopkins FTIC core, DNA from the cultured CD4+ T cells underwent TCR sequencing with the Oncomine TCR Beta short-read assay. The public reads were reprocessed in TCRdb via fastp at Q25 and MiXCR, keeping in-frame beta chains. Here each entry gathers all rows of one CDR3 protein and keeps the most common genes and DNA. For this sample the table gives around 14,000 distinct CDR3 sequences, of which roughly half were detected only once. The ten largest clones capture roughly an eighth of the sample.

The sample was CD4+ T cells from blood, cultured in vitro. The receptor set was obtained from a human donor who had recovered from COVID-19.

V gene TRBV2 combines with J gene TRBJ1-6; TRBD1 aligns across 7 bases. Germline trimming cut 1 base from V and 7 bases from J; bases unmatched to any gene: 4. This CDR3 spans 15 amino acids. From germline, CDR1 is SNHLY and CDR2 FYNNEI. The chain's CDR3 is CASSEVNRGNSPLHF. CDR3 DNA sequence: TGTGCCAGCAGTGAAGTAAACAGGGGAAATTCACCCCTCCACTTT.

The genes are TRBV11-3 and TRBJ2-7; 10 nucleotides line up with TRBD2. This CDR3 spans 16 amino acids. Per germline, CDR1 SGHNT and CDR2 YENEEA. V dropped 5 bases and J dropped 5; count of bases not matched to a gene: 12. In nucleotides, the CDR3 is TGTGCCAGCAGCCCTAACGAACTAGCGGGAAGGAACGAGCAGTACTTC. Protein product: CASSPNELAGRNEQYF.

This chain joins TRBV7-9 and TRBJ2-1; 11 nucleotides match TRBD1. The V gene end was trimmed by 7 bases and the J gene end by 3 bases; junction bases not matched to a gene: 14. The CDR3 loop spans 18 amino acids. Germline values: CDR1 SEHNR, CDR2 FQNEAQ (reference sequence). The CDR3 coding sequence is TGTGCCAGCATCCCGGGACAGGGGGTCCGAATTATCTACAATGAGCAGTTCTTC. Translating it yields CASIPGQGVRIIYNEQFF.

The chain links TRBV7-9 to TRBJ2-3; no clear D. Trimming left V 7 bases short and J 7 bases short, with 9 bases between. The CDR3 sequence is 11 residues long. Germline V gene data show CDR1 as SEHNR and CDR2 as FQNEAQ (reference sequence). Here the CDR3 reads CASTTGHTQYF. DNA of the CDR3: TGTGCCAGCACCACCGGGCATACGCAGTATTTT.

This chain uses TRBV7-3 with TRBJ2-7; 7 nucleotides match TRBD2. CDR1 is SGHTA and CDR2 is FQGTGA in the germline V gene. The CDR3 loop spans 15 amino acids. V was pared by 2 bases and J by 0 bases, with 4 bases of the junction left unmatched. CDR3 loop: CASSLLAVSSYEQYF. For the CDR3, the DNA is TGTGCCAGCAGCTTACTAGCGGTTAGCTCCTACGAGCAGTACTTC.

This clonotype came up a few times. V and J are TRBV20-1 and TRBJ2-1, with TRBD2 matching over 16 bases. The germline gives CDR1 DFQATT, CDR2 SNEGSKA (reference sequence). J gave up 10 bases and V 3 bases, and 12 bases lay outside the gene matches. The CDR3 extends over 17 amino acids. The CDR3 sequence is CSARGPGTSGRAEEQFF. DNA for the CDR3: TGCAGTGCTAGGGGACCCGGGACTAGCGGGAGGGCCGAGGAGCAGTTCTTC.

The chain combines TRBV14 with TRBJ2-7; 7 bases are shared with TRBD2. CDR3 length: 16 residues. CDR1 is SGHDN, CDR2 FVKESK, per germline. J gave up 4 bases and V 1 base, and 10 bases lay outside the gene matches. The CDR3 nucleotides read TGTGCCAGCAGCCAAGGAAATCCCGGGGGGTCGTACGAGCAGTACTTC. It translates to CASSQGNPGGSYEQYF.

This clonotype was recorded once. The chain employs TRBV2 and TRBJ1-5; TRBD1 is a possible D gene (6 bases). The germline V gene has CDR1 SNHLY and CDR2 FYNNEI. The CDR3 covers 15 residues. Trimming left V 6 bases short and J 7 bases short, with 19 bases between. The chain's CDR3 is CASSGAGGGGQPQHF. The CDR3 DNA is TGTGCCAGCAGCGGCGCGGGTGGGGGCGGGCAGCCCCAGCATTTT. The entire variable domain, with the rest obtained from reference TRBV2 and TRBJ1-5, is as follows: EPEVTQTPSHQVTQMGQEVILRCVPISNHLYFYWYRQILGQKVEFLVSFYNNEISEKSEIFDDQFSVERPDGSNFTLKIRSTKLEDSAMYFCASSGAGGGGQPQHFGDGTRLSIL.

This clonotype was found a few times. The genes are TRBV7-2 and TRBJ1-2, with 9 bases matching TRBD1. V shed 0 bases, J shed 0 bases, and the junction held 8 bases outside the gene matches. This CDR3 contains 18 residues. CDR1 SGHTA and CDR2 FQGNSA come from the germline V gene. The CDR3 bases are TGTGCCAGCAGCTTAGCGGTGGCGGGACAGGGAGCTAACTATGGCTACACCTTC. As protein: CASSLAVAGQGANYGYTF.

The J gene is TRBJ1-4, the V gene TRBV7-9, with 7 bases matching TRBD1. The CDR3 totals 14 residues. V was clipped by 9 bases and J by 3 bases; unmatched bases: 7. Germline V gives CDR1 SEHNR, CDR2 FQNEAQ (reference sequence). The CDR3 DNA follows: TGTGCCAGTTATGAGGGGGCGGCTAATGAAAAACTGTTTTTT. Protein product: CASYEGAANEKLFF.

V and J are TRBV4-1 and TRBJ2-3, with D hard to call. There are 14 residues in the CDR3. V shed 4 bases and J shed 4 bases, with 12 bases lying between them. CDR1 is MGHRA, CDR2 YSYEKL, per germline. In nucleotides, the CDR3 is TGCGCCAGCAGCCGTTTTTTGCCGGCAGATACGCAGTATTTT. Translation gives CASSRFLPADTQYF.

By frequency in the sample, this clonotype is medium-sized (0.01 to 0.1%). V and J are TRBV11-3 and TRBJ2-3; D gene unclear. Germline V gene sequence: CDR1 SGHNT, CDR2 YENEEA. The V and J ends lost 0 bases and 0 bases respectively, with 7 bases between them. This CDR3 has 15 amino acids. CDR3 in amino acids: CASSLEGRSTDTQYF. As DNA, the CDR3 is TGTGCCAGCAGCTTAGAAGGACGGAGCACAGATACGCAGTATTTT. The full variable domain, rest sourced from reference TRBV11-3 and TRBJ2-3, is EAGVVQSPRYKIIEKKQPVAFWCNPISGHNTLYWYLQNLGQGPELLIRYENEEAVDDSQLPKDRFSAERLKGVDSTLKIQPAELGDSAVYLCASSLEGRSTDTQYFGPGTRLTVL.

The rearrangement uses TRBV7-2 and TRBJ1-1; possibly TRBD1 for D (5 bases). CDR3 length: 15 amino acids. Trimming removed 5 bases from V and 1 base from J, with 14 bases in between. The V gene's germline CDR1 is SGHTA and CDR2 FQGNSA. Here the CDR3 DNA reads TGTGCCAGCAGCCCACGGGACTTCGGGAACACTGAAGCTTTCTTT. It translates to CASSPRDFGNTEAFF.

The chain employs TRBV2 and TRBJ2-7; maybe TRBD2 (6 bases). CDR1 is SNHLY and CDR2 is FYNNEI in the germline V gene. This CDR3 region has 14 residues. With 2 bases removed from V and 1 base from J, the gap between germline ends came to 9 bases. The CDR3: CASSEYSGSYEQYF. The CDR3 DNA is TGTGCCAGCAGTGAATATAGCGGTTCCTACGAGCAGTACTTC.

The sample holds a few counts of this clonotype. The rearrangement joins TRBV6-1 to TRBJ1-1, with D uncertain. Germline CDR1 reads MNHNS; CDR2 reads SASEGT. Trimming took 6 bases from V and 11 from J, leaving 16 bases between them. The CDR3 length is 12 residues. The CDR3 sequence is CASRPGREVAFF. The CDR3 region has the DNA TGTGCCAGCAGACCCGGCCGGGAGGTCGCTTTCTTT.

The chain recombines TRBV6-1 with TRBJ2-3; D is possibly TRBD2 (6 bases). The germline V gene encodes CDR1 MNHNS and CDR2 SASEGT. V lost 3 bases and J lost 2, with 15 bases in between. This CDR3 has 16 amino acids. The CDR3 nucleotides are TGTGCCAGCAGTGACCCGGGCCCGGGGGTCACAGATACGCAGTATTTT. Its translation: CASSDPGPGVTDTQYF.

The J gene is TRBJ1-4, the V gene TRBV6-1; 11 positions agree with TRBD1. This CDR3 is 16 amino acids long. The germline V gene has CDR1 MNHNS and CDR2 SASEGT. The V segment lost 6 bases and the J segment 2 bases; nucleotides outside the gene matches: 5. The CDR3 nucleotides are TGTGCCAGCAGAGAGGGACAGGGGGTCACTAATGAAAAACTGTTTTTT. Its protein product is CASREGQGVTNEKLFF.